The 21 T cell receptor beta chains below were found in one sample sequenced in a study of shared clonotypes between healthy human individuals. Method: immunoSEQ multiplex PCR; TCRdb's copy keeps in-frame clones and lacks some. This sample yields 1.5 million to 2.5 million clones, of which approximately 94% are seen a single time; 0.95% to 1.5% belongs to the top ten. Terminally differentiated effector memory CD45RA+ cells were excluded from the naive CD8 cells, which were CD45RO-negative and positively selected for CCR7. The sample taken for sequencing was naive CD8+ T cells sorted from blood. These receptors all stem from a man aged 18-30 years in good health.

DNA for the CDR3: TGTGCCACCAGCAGAGGCCGTGAGGGGACACAAGAGACCCAGTACTTC. Its protein product is CATSRGREGTQETQYF. The rearrangement uses TRBV15 and TRBJ2-5; D perhaps matches TRBD1 (6 bases). The CDR3 spans 16 residues. V lost 1 base to trimming and J lost 2 bases, with 14 bases between them. Germline CDR1 reads LNHNV; CDR2 reads YYDKDF (reference sequence).

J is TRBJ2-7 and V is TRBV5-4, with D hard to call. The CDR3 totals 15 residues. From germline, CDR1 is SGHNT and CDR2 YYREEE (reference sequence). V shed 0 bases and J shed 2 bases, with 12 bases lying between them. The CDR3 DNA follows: TGTGCCAGCAGCTTGGGTACTCAGACGACCTACGAGCAGTACTTC. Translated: CASSLGTQTTYEQYF.

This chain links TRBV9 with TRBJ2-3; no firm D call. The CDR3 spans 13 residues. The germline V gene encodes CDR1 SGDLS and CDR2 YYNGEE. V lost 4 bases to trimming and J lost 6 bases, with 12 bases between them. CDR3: CASSTGLFDTQYF. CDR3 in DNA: TGTGCCAGCAGCACCGGCCTTTTTGATACGCAGTATTTT. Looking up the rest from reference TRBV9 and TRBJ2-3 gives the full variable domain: DSGVTQTPKHLITATGQRVTLRCSPRSGDLSVYWYQQSLDQGLQFLIQYYNGEERAKGNILERFSAQQFPDLHSELNLSSLELGDSALYFCASSTGLFDTQYFGPGTRLTVL.

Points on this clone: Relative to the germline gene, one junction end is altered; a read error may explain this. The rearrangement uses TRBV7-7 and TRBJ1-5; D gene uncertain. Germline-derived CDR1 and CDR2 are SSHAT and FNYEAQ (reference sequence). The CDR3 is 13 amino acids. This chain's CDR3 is CASSQSPNQPQHF. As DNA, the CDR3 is TGTGCTAGCAGTCAAAGCCCCAATCAGCCCCAGCATTTT.

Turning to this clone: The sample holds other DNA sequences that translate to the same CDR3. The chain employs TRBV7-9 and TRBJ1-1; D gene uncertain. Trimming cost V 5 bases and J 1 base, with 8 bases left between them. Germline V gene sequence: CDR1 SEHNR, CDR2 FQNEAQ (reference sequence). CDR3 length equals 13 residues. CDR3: CASSRDPNTEAFF. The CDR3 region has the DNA TGTGCCAGCAGCCGGGATCCGAACACTGAAGCTTTCTTT.

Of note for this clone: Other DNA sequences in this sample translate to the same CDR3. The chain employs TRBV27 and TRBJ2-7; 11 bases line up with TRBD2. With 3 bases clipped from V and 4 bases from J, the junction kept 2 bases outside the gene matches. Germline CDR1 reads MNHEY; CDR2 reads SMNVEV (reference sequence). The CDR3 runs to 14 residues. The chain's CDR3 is CASSFTSGGYEQYF. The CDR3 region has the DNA TGTGCCAGCAGTTTTACTAGCGGGGGTTACGAGCAGTACTTC.

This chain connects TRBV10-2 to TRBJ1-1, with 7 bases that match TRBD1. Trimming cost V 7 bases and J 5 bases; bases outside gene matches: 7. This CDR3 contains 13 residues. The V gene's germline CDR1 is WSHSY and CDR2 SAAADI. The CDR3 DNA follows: TGCGCCAGCAACTACAGGGGAGGAACTGAAGCTTTCTTT. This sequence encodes CASNYRGGTEAFF.

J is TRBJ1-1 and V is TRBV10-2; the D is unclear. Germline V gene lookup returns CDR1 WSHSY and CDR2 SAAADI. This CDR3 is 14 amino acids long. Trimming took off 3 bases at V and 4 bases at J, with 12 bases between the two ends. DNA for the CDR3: TGCGCCAGCAGTGATGTTCCAGGATCCACTGAAGCTTTCTTT. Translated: CASSDVPGSTEAFF.

The CDR3 DNA is TGTGCCATCAGTGAGTCTGACAGGTCCGATGAAAAACTGTTTTTT. It yields the protein CAISESDRSDEKLFF. This rearrangement joins TRBV10-3 to TRBJ1-4; maybe TRBD1 (6 bases). V lost 0 bases and J 6 bases, leaving 11 bases between the germline ends. The CDR3 contains 15 residues. Per the germline V gene, CDR1 is ENHRY and CDR2 is SYGVKD.

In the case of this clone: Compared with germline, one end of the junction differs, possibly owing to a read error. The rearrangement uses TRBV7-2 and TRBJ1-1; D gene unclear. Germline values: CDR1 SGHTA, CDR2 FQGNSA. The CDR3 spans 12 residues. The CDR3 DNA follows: TGTGCCAGCAGCCTGGACGGCCCTGAGGCTTTCTTT. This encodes CASSLDGPEAFF. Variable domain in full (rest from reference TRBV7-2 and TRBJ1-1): GAGVSQSPSNKVTEKGKDVELRCDPISGHTALYWYRQSLGQGLEFLIYFQGNSAPDKSGLPSDRFSAERTGGSVSTLTIQRTQQEDSAVYLCASSLDGPEAFFGQGTRLTVV.

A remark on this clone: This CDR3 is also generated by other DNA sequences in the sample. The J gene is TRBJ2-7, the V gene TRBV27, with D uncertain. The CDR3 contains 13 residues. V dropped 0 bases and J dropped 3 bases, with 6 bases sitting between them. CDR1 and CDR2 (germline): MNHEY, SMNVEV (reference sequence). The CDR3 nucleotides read TGTGCCAGCAGTTTATCCCTCAGCTACGAGCAGTACTTC. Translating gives CASSLSLSYEQYF.

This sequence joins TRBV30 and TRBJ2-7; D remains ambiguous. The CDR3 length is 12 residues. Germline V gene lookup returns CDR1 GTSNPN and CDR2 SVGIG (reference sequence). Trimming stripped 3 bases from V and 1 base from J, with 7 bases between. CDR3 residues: CAWRGQSYEQYF. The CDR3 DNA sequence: TGTGCCTGGAGAGGCCAGTCCTACGAGCAGTACTTC.

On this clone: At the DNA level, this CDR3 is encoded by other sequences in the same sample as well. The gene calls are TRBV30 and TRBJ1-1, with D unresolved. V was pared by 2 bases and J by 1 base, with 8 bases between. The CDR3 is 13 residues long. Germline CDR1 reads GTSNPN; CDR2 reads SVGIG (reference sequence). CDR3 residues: CAWSRVSNTEAFF. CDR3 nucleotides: TGTGCCTGGAGTAGGGTCTCGAACACTGAAGCTTTCTTT.

The CDR3 reads CASSIGRGLEDTQYF. The CDR3 region has the DNA TGTGCCAGTAGTATTGGTAGGGGGCTTGAGGATACGCAGTATTTT. The chain joins TRBV19 to TRBJ2-3; 7 nucleotides match TRBD1. V lost 3 bases to trimming and J lost 6 bases; unmatched junction nucleotides: 9. This CDR3 spans 15 amino acids. Germline CDR1 and CDR2: LNHDA and SQIVND (reference sequence).

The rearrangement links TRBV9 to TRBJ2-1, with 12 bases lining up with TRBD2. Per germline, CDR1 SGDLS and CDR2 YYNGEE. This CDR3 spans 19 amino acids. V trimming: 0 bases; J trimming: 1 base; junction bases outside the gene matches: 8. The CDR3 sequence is CASSVGGLAGGPSYNEQFF. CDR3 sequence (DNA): TGTGCCAGCAGCGTAGGAGGGCTAGCGGGGGGGCCGTCCTACAATGAGCAGTTCTTC.

The CDR3 DNA is TGTGCCAGCAGCTTAGTGGGGTCAGATACGCAGTATTTT. It specifies CASSLVGSDTQYF. The chain joins TRBV7-9 to TRBJ2-3, with D unresolved. The germline CDR1 and CDR2 sequences are SEHNR and FQNEAQ (reference sequence). This CDR3 has 13 residues. The ends were cut back, 1 base at V and 4 bases at J, with 6 bases in the middle.

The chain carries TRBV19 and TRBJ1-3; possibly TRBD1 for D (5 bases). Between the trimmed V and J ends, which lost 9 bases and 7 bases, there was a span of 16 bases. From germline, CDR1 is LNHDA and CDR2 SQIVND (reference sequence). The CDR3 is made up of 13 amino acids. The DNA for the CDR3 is TGTGCCAGCGAAGACAGTACATGGAACACCATATATTTT. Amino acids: CASEDSTWNTIYF.

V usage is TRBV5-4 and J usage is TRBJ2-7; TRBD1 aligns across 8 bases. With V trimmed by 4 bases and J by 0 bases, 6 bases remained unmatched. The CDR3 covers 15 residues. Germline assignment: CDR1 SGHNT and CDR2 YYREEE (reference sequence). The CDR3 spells CASSPPGQDSYEQYF. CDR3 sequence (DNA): TGTGCCAGCAGCCCACCGGGACAGGACTCCTACGAGCAGTACTTC.

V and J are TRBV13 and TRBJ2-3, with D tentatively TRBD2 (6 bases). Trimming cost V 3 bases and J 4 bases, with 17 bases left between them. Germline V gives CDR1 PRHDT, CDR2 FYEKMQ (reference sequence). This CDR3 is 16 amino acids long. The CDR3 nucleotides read TGTGCCAGCAGCTTTGGGGACGACCCGGGAGCAGATACGCAGTATTTT. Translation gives CASSFGDDPGADTQYF.

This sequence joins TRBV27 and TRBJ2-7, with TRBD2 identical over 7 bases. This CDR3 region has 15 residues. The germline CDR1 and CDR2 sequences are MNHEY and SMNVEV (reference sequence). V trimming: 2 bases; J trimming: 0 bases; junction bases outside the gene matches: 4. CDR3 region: CASSLKSGVSYEQYF. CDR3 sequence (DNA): TGTGCCAGCAGTTTAAAAAGCGGGGTCTCCTACGAGCAGTACTTC.

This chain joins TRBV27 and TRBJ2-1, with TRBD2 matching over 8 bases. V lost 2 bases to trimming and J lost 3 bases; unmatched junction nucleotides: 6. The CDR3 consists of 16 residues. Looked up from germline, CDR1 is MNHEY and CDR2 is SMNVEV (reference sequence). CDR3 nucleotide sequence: TGTGCCAGCAGTTTAGAGCCGGGGGGGATCTACAATGAGCAGTTCTTC. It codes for CASSLEPGGIYNEQFF.